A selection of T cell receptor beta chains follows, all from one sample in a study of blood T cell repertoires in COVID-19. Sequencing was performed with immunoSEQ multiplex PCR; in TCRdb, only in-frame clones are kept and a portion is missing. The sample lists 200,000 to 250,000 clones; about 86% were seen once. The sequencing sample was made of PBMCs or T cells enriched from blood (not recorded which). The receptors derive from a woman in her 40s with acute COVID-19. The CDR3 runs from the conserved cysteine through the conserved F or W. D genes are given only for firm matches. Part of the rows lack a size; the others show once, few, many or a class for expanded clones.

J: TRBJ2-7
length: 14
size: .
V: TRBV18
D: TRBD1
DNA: TGTGCCAGCTCCTTGGGACAGGGGGTTCGCGAGCAGTACTTC
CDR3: CASSLGQGVREQYF

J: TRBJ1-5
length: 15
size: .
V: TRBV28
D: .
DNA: TGTGCCAGCAGTTTGCGTGGGGCAAGCAATCAGCCCCAGCATTTT
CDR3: CASSLRGASNQPQHF

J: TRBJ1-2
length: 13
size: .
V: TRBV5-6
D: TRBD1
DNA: TGTGCCAGCAGCTTGGCGGACAGGGAGGGCTACACCTTC
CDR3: CASSLADREGYTF

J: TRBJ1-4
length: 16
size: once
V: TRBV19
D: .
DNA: TGTGCCAGTAGTAGAGCCCCCGGTACAACTAATGAAAAACTGTTTTTT
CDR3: CASSRAPGTTNEKLFF

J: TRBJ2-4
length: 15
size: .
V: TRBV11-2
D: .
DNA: TGTGCCAGCAGCCCCTCCAGGCTAGCCAAAAACATTCAGTACTTC
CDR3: CASSPSRLAKNIQYF

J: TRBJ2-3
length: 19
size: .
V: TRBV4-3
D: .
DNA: TGCGCCAGCAGCCAAGCCGTGAGGATGGCAGGGCTAAGGACAGATACGCAGTATTTT
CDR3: CASSQAVRMAGLRTDTQYF

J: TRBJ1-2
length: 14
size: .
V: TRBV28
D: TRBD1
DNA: TGTGCCAGCAGGGGGACAGGGAGTGCCTATGGCTACACCTTC
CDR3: CASRGTGSAYGYTF

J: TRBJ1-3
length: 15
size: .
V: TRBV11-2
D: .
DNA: TGTGCCAGCAGCTTGGGGGGTTCCTCTGGAAACACCATATATTTT
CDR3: CASSLGGSSGNTIYF

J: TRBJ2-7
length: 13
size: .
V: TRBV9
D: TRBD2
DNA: TGTGCCAGCGGGGGGGTTAGCTCCTACGAGCAGTACTTC
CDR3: CASGGVSSYEQYF

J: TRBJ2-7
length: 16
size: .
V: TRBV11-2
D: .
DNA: TGTGCCAGCAGCTTAGTAAAGGGGCAGGGCCCCTACGAGCAGTACTTC
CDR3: CASSLVKGQGPYEQYF

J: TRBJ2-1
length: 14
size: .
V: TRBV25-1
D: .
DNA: TGTGCCAGCACAACAACTAGCTCCTACAATGAGCAGTTCTTC
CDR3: CASTTTSSYNEQFF

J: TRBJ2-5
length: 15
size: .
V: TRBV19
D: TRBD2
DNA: TGTGCCAGTAGCACGGGACTAGCGGTCCAAGAGACCCAGTACTTC
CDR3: CASSTGLAVQETQYF

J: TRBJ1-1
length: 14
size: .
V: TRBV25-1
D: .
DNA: TGTGCCAGCAGCCTCGGACACCCTAACACTGAAGCTTTCTTT
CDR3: CASSLGHPNTEAFF

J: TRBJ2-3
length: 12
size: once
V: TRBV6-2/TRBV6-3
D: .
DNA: TGTGCCAGCAGTTATCCCTCAGATACGCAGTATTTT
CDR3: CASSYPSDTQYF

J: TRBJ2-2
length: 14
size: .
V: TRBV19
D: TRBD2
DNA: TGTGCCAGTAGTGCTAGCGGGAGGGCCGGGGAGCTGTTTTTT
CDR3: CASSASGRAGELFF

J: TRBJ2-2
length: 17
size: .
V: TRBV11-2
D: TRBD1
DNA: TGTGCCAGCAGCTTAAAACCTACAGGGGGCGAAACCGGGGAGCTGTTTTTT
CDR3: CASSLKPTGGETGELFF